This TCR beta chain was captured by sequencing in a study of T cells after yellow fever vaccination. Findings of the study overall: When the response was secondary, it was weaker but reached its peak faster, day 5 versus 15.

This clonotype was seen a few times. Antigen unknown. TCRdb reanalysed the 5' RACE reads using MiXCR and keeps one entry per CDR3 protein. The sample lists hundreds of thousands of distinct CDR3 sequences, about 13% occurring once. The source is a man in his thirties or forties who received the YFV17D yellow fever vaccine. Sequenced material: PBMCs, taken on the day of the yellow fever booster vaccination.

CDR3 sequence reads: CSVEDGSRTNNEQFF. The DNA for the CDR3 is TGCAGCGTTGAAGATGGTAGCCGGACCAACAATGAGCAGTTCTTC. The chain has TRBV29-1 and TRBJ2-1; D gene uncertain. Trimming stripped 0 bases from V and 5 bases from J, with 14 bases between. Germline CDR1 SQVTM, CDR2 ANQGSEA. The length of the CDR3 is 15 residues.